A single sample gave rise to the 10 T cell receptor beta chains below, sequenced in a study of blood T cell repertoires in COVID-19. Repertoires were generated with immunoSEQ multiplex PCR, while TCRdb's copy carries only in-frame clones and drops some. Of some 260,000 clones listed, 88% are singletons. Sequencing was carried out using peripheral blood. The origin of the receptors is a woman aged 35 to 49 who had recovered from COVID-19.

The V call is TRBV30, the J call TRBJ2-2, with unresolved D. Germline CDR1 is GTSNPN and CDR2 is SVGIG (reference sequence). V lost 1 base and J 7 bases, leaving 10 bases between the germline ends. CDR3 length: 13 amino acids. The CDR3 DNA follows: TGTGCCTGGAGTGCCCTAGTGCGCGGGGAGCTGTTTTTT. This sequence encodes CAWSALVRGELFF.

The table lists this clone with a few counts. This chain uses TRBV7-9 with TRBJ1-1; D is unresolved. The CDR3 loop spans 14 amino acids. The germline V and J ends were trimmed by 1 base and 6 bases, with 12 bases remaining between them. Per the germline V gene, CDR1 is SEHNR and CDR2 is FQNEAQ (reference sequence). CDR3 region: CASSLGGYSSEAFF. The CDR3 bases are TGTGCCAGCAGCTTAGGAGGCTATTCCTCTGAAGCTTTCTTT. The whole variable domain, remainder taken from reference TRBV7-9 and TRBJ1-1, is DTGVSQNPRHKITKRGQNVTFRCDPISEHNRLYWYRQTLGQGPEFLTYFQNEAQLEKSRLLSDRFSAERPKGSFSTLEIQRTEQGDSAMYLCASSLGGYSSEAFFGQGTRLTVV.

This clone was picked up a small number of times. DNA for the CDR3: TGTGCCAGCGGGGCCCTGAACACTGAAGCTTTCTTT. It specifies CASGALNTEAFF. The V gene is TRBV9, the J gene TRBJ1-1; the D gene is possibly TRBD1 (5 bases). Per the germline V gene, CDR1 is SGDLS and CDR2 is YYNGEE. The CDR3 sequence is 12 residues long. V lost 7 bases and J 0 bases, leaving 7 bases between the germline ends. Combining the CDR3 with reference TRBV9 and TRBJ1-1 gives the whole variable domain DSGVTQTPKHLITATGQRVTLRCSPRSGDLSVYWYQQSLDQGLQFLIQYYNGEERAKGNILERFSAQQFPDLHSELNLSSLELGDSALYFCASGALNTEAFFGQGTRLTVV.

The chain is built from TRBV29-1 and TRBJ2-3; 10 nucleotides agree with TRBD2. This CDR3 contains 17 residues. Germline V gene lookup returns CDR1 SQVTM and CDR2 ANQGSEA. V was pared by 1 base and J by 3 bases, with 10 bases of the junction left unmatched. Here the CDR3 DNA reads TGCAGCGTTGAAGGCGCTAGCGGGAGAGTCGGGACAGATACGCAGTATTTT. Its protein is CSVEGASGRVGTDTQYF.

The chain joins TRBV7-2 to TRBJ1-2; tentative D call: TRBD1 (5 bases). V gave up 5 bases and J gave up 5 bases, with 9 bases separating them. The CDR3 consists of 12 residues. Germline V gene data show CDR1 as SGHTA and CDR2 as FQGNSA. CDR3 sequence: CASSPGGYGYTF. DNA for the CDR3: TGTGCCAGCAGCCCGGGGGGGTATGGCTACACCTTC.

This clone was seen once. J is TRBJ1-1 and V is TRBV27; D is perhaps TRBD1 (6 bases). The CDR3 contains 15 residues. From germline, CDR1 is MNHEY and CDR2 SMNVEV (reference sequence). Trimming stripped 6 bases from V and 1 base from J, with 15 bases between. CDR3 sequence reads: CASRPTPGANTEAFF. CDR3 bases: TGTGCCAGCAGACCGACACCAGGGGCGAACACTGAAGCTTTCTTT.

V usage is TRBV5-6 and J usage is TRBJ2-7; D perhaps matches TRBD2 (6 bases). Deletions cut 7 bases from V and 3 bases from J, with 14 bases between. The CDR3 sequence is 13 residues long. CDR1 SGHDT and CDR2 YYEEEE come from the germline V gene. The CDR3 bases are TGTGCCAGCGCGGGGAAGATGGTCTACGAGCAGTACTTC. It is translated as CASAGKMVYEQYF.

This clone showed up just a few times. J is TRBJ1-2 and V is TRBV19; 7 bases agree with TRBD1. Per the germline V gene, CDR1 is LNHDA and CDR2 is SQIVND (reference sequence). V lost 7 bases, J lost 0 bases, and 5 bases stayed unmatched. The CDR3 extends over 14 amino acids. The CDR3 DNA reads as TGTGCCAGTAACGACAGGGCCACTAACTATGGCTACACCTTC. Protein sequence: CASNDRATNYGYTF.

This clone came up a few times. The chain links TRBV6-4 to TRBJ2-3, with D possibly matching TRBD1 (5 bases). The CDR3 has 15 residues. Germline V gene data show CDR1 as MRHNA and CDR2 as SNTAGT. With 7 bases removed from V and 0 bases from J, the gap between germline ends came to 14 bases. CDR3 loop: CASTVGPLSTDTQYF. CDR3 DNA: TGTGCCAGCACCGTGGGGCCCCTTAGCACAGATACGCAGTATTTT.

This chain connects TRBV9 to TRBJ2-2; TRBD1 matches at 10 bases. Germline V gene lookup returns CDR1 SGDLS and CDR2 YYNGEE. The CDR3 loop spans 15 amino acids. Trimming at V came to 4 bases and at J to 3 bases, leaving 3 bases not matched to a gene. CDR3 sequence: CASSWGQGHTGELFF. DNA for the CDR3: TGTGCCAGCAGCTGGGGACAGGGGCACACCGGGGAGCTGTTTTTT. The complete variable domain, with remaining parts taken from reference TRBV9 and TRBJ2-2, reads DSGVTQTPKHLITATGQRVTLRCSPRSGDLSVYWYQQSLDQGLQFLIQYYNGEERAKGNILERFSAQQFPDLHSELNLSSLELGDSALYFCASSWGQGHTGELFFGEGSRLTVL.